The following is a T cell receptor beta chain sequence with its context. Its target is unknown. The entry originates in a study of T-cell reconstitution after alpha-beta-depleted transplantation in children. The study's findings and limits: Expanded graft clones, several hundred of them, were reportedly the source of alpha-beta T cells about two months after transplant. Among T cells one year after transplant, newly produced cells accounted for most counts and diversity.

This sample's TCRbeta library carried unique molecular identifier barcodes. TCRdb independently ran MiXCR on the PCR reads; one entry per CDR3 protein. The top ten clones hold around 15% of a sample with around 490,000 distinct CDR3 sequences, 9.5% to 12% of them seen once. This CDR3 has 16 amino acids. In germline, CDR1 is LGHNA, CDR2 YSLEER. V lost 0 bases to trimming and J lost 7 bases; unmatched junction nucleotides: 8. Sequencing was performed on PBMCs, mostly from graft donor cells, taken 180 days after TCRalphabeta/CD19-depleted stem cell transplant. The rearrangement joins TRBV4-3 to TRBJ2-1; 8 bases line up with TRBD2. The TCR comes from a female patient between 2 and 10 years old who had a stem cell transplant for aplastic anemia, so the T cells may come from the graft donor. CDR3 sequence reads: CASSQELREVGNEQFF. The CDR3 nucleotides read TGCGCCAGCAGCCAAGAATTGCGGGAGGTTGGGAATGAGCAGTTCTTC.